These 12 T cell receptor beta chains share one sample of origin, sequenced in a study of CD8+ T cells in alopecia areata. The treatment was: oral pan-JAK inhibitor, 5-10 mg twice daily. Sequencing templates came from extracted RNA that was reverse transcribed into cDNA. Measured with immunoSEQ multiplex PCR; TCRdb has only the in-frame clones, and not every one. Of some 95,000 clones listed, 44% were seen once; the top ten hold 15% to 20%. The material sequenced was CD8+ T cells sorted from blood, taken at week 24, from a patient treated with tofacitinib. The receptors stem from a human donor with alopecia areata.

V gene TRBV2 combines with J gene TRBJ2-1; D gene unclear. V dropped 9 bases and J dropped 8 bases, with 14 bases sitting between them. CDR1 SNHLY and CDR2 FYNNEI come from the germline V gene. This CDR3 region has 12 residues. The CDR3, as DNA: TGTGCCAGTGAGCCCCGAAGGGATGAGCAGTTCTTC. Its protein product is CASEPRRDEQFF.

This clone was observed a few times. The chain combines TRBV15 with TRBJ2-2; 10 nucleotides match TRBD1. V lost 1 base, J lost 4 bases, and 6 bases stayed unmatched. The CDR3 sequence is 17 residues long. Looked up from germline, CDR1 is LNHNV and CDR2 is YYDKDF (reference sequence). CDR3: CATSRGVGTGVTGELFF. The CDR3 DNA sequence: TGTGCCACCAGCAGAGGAGTAGGGACAGGGGTCACCGGGGAGCTGTTTTTT.

This chain joins TRBV7-9 and TRBJ2-7, with D perhaps matching TRBD1 (6 bases). Deletions cut 5 bases from V and 3 bases from J, with 23 bases between. The CDR3 is made up of 17 amino acids. CDR1 and CDR2 from the germline V gene are SEHNR and FQNEAQ (reference sequence). The CDR3 region is CASSPPGASTFRYEQYF. CDR3 bases: TGTGCCAGCAGCCCACCAGGGGCCAGCACATTTCGCTACGAGCAGTACTTC.

This chain uses TRBV15 with TRBJ2-1; 9 nucleotides line up with TRBD2. V shed 4 bases and J 7 bases; nucleotides not matched to a gene: 2. Per germline, CDR1 LNHNV and CDR2 YYDKDF (reference sequence). The CDR3 consists of 13 residues. CDR3 nucleotides: TGTGCCACCAGCACCGCGGGAGGGAATGAGCAGTTCTTC. It is translated as CATSTAGGNEQFF.

This chain links TRBV19 with TRBJ2-7; 11 bases align to TRBD1. The CDR3 has 13 amino acids. V trimming: 5 bases; J trimming: 6 bases; junction bases outside the gene matches: 3. The germline CDR1 and CDR2 sequences are LNHDA and SQIVND (reference sequence). Here the CDR3 reads CASSVGTGGEQYF. CDR3 sequence (DNA): TGTGCCAGTAGTGTCGGGACAGGGGGCGAGCAGTACTTC.

The J gene is TRBJ2-1, the V gene TRBV9; D is possibly TRBD2 (6 bases). Trimming left V 0 bases short and J 2 bases short, with 24 bases between. Per germline, CDR1 SGDLS and CDR2 YYNGEE. The CDR3 totals 20 residues. The CDR3 reads CASSVGMAGPSSGAYNEQFF. The CDR3, as DNA: TGTGCCAGCAGCGTAGGAATGGCGGGACCTAGCTCGGGGGCCTACAATGAGCAGTTCTTC.

This clone was detected a few times. The V and J genes are TRBV29-1 and TRBJ2-1; a weak D match, TRBD1 (5 bases). The CDR3 sequence is 15 residues long. V was pared by 3 bases and J by 0 bases, with 12 bases between. Germline-derived CDR1 and CDR2 are SQVTM and ANQGSEA. In DNA form, the CDR3 reads TGCAGCGTTGAGACAGTAACGGGCTCCTACAATGAGCAGTTCTTC. Protein: CSVETVTGSYNEQFF.

The CDR3 protein is CASSYSLAVEQFF. The CDR3 nucleotides read TGTGCCAGCAGTTACTCGCTGGCTGTCGAGCAGTTCTTC. The genes are TRBV6-6 and TRBJ2-1; no clear D. V gave up 0 bases and J gave up 10 bases, with 10 bases separating them. The CDR3 covers 13 residues. Germline V gene sequence: CDR1 MNHNY, CDR2 SVGAGI (reference sequence).

The chain carries TRBV27 and TRBJ2-3, with TRBD1 matching over 8 bases. Germline lookup yields CDR1 MNHEY and CDR2 SMNVEV (reference sequence). Trimming at V came to 3 bases and at J to 2 bases, leaving 7 bases not matched to a gene. The CDR3 length is 16 residues. CDR3 DNA: TGTGCCAGCAGTTTCGCGACAGGGGACTTCACAGATACGCAGTATTTT. It is translated as CASSFATGDFTDTQYF.

The rearrangement links TRBV2 to TRBJ2-3; tentative D call: TRBD2 (5 bases). CDR1 SNHLY and CDR2 FYNNEI come from the germline V gene. The CDR3 runs to 18 residues. Trimming cost V 3 bases and J 0 bases, with 19 bases left between them. The CDR3 DNA reads TGTGCCAGCAGTGAGTCGTGGCTAGCTGGTCATAGCACAGATACGCAGTATTTT. Its protein is CASSESWLAGHSTDTQYF.

V usage is TRBV11-2 and J usage is TRBJ2-1; TRBD2 might be the D (5 bases). Germline CDR1 SGHAT, CDR2 FQNNGV. Trimming took 5 bases from V and 15 from J, leaving 17 bases between them. The CDR3 is made up of 12 amino acids. The CDR3 bases are TGTGCCAGCAGCCAAGGCTCCCCCGAGGGGTTCTTC. It specifies CASSQGSPEGFF.

The chain carries TRBV5-6 and TRBJ2-7; a weak D match, TRBD1 (6 bases). CDR1 and CDR2 (germline): SGHDT, YYEEEE. The CDR3 runs 13 residues. V was shortened by 4 bases and J by 7 bases, with 15 bases between the two germline ends. The CDR3 DNA sequence: TGTGCCAGCAGCCTGTACCGGGGACAAGAGCAGTACTTC. Protein: CASSLYRGQEQYF.